This T cell receptor beta chain appears in the sequencing data of a study of identifying expanded T cells in peripheral blood (dated by TCRdb to between 2017 and 2020). With regard to the full study: Technical replicates were generated by sequencing separate aliquots of the same genomic DNA pool, and four replicates were compared pairwise.

The research as a whole found: The beta-binomial model significantly reduced the number of clones called differentially abundant and the false-positive rate across all healthy-donor time intervals. Across all healthy donors, variance in clone template counts between roughly two-week samples was found to increase significantly with total template count. The binomial model flagged approximately 1.2 differentially abundant clones between technical replicates, compared with 15 to 17 over about 2 weeks and 19 over around 4 weeks. It was expected by the authors that biological variance in healthy repertoires might increase further over much longer intervals, such as months to years.

As to this clone: Its antigen is unknown. Per-nucleotide qualities are absent, and no much larger clonotype sits a single base away.

TCRbeta CDR3 regions were profiled with the immunoSEQ Assay using bias-controlled multiplex PCR amplification of genomic DNA. Per the source publication's procedure: The absolute abundance of each unique TCRbeta CDR3 region was quantified after sequences were collapsed and filtered. Differential abundance was tested with a binomial (Fisher-equivalent) model and with a beta-binomial model adding time-dependent variance fitted from healthy donors. Clones with fewer than 5 combined templates were excluded, and clones with Benjamini-Hochberg FDR below 0.01 were called differentially abundant. Using the form v = (b*log(k)+a)^2, the beta-binomial variance was modeled as a function of the total template count across the two samples. What TCRdb holds here is the immuneACCESS table cut down to in-frame rearrangements. Part of the clones is not present; checked against another copy, under half of the missing clones reflect an unresolved V gene, and the others are unexplained. V, J and clone size are taken as reported in that table, and D and trimming were inferred from the DNA itself. The sample table lists about 85,000 clones, approximately 90% of them with a count of one. Around 20% of the sample rests with the top ten.

No immune events, such as infections, were documented for the healthy donors during the collection period. Time-dependent variance in a beta-binomial model of T-cell clone differential abundance was calibrated using healthy-donor blood repertoires as a training cohort. The training cohort comprised approximately ten healthy donors, 3 female and 7 male. On average the donors were around 44 years old, and their ages spanned roughly 25 to 70 years. Whole blood was collected from each healthy donor at three time points spaced two weeks apart and obtained from a commercial supplier. For immunosequencing, genomic DNA was extracted from whole blood that had not been sorted. The sequence came from a person between 18 and 70 years old in good health. Input material: blood.

DNA sequence: TGTGCCAGCAACACTGGGACAGGGTCATCTGAAGCTTTCTTT. Its protein product is CASNTGTGSSEAFF. Rearrangement joined TRBV7-8 to TRBJ1-1; 9 of the junction bases match TRBD1. From a lookup of the germline V gene, CDR1 and CDR2 are SGHVS and FQNEAQ. From the cysteine up to the phenylalanine, the CDR3 has a length of 14 residues. Left in the record is the CDR3 DNA by itself, 42 bases read in frame from the first base. The V end gives up 7 bases and the J end 6 bases, leaving 9 bases in the junction not matched to a gene.